Listed below are T cell receptor beta chains from one sample, sequenced in a study of blood T cell repertoires in COVID-19. Sequencing used immunoSEQ multiplex PCR; TCRdb keeps in-frame clones, though not all of them. Here the sample spans about 500,000 clones, about nine tenths being singletons. Sequencing was done on a sample of PBMCs or T cells enriched from blood (not recorded which). The receptor set was obtained from a woman aged 18-29 years who had recovered from COVID-19. Each CDR3 is given with its conserved first and last residue. D genes are given only for firm matches. Size values are once, few and many counts, or a class for expanded clones, and some rows have none.

>.|.|14|TRBV20-1|TRBJ1-2
TGCAGTGCTAGTATTGGCGGATTCAACTATGGCTACACCTTC
CSASIGGFNYGYTF
>once|.|14|TRBV5-1|TRBJ1-6
TGCGCCAGCAGCCTCGGGACTGTAAATTCACCCCTCCACTTT
CASSLGTVNSPLHF
>.|.|13|TRBV29-1|TRBJ1-2
TGCAGCGTTGAAGTACTCCGGGGACAAGGCTACACCTTC
CSVEVLRGQGYTF
>.|TRBD2|17|TRBV12-5|TRBJ2-7
TGTGCTAGTGGTTTGGCCCACGGACTAGCGGGGGGTAACGAGCAGTACTTC
CASGLAHGLAGGNEQYF
>.|.|13|TRBV6-5|TRBJ1-1
TGTGCCAGCAAGAAACTCATAAACACTGAAGCTTTCTTT
CASKKLINTEAFF
>few|.|15|TRBV5-1|TRBJ1-5
TGCGCCAGCAGACGAGACACAGATAGCAATCAGCCCCAGCATTTT
CASRRDTDSNQPQHF
>.|.|15|TRBV2|TRBJ1-4
TGTGCCAGCGGTCTTTCGGTGGGGGCAGGGGAAAAACTGTTTTTT
CASGLSVGAGEKLFF
>.|TRBD2|14|TRBV4-1|TRBJ2-5
TGCGCCAGCAGCACCCTCGGACTAGGGGAGACCCAGTACTTC
CASSTLGLGETQYF
>.|TRBD1|20|TRBV6-4|TRBJ2-6
TGTGCCAGCAGTGACCCTATACGTCGGCAGGGGGCCTCTGGGGCCAACGTCCTGACTTTC
CASSDPIRRQGASGANVLTF
>.|.|12|TRBV11-3|TRBJ2-1
TGTGCCAGCAGCTTAGCGGGGGTCGAGCAGTTCTTC
CASSLAGVEQFF
>.|.|16|TRBV7-9|TRBJ1-2
TGTGCCAGCACCCTGGACTTAGTGGTTGAGGGCTATGGCTACACCTTC
CASTLDLVVEGYGYTF
>.|.|15|TRBV6-5|TRBJ1-5
TGTGCCAGCAGCTTCTCGACACCTTCGGGGGTGCCCCAGCATTTT
CASSFSTPSGVPQHF
>once|TRBD1|16|TRBV9|TRBJ2-2
TGTGCCAGCAGCGTACAAGGGGGCGGTGGGGCCGGGGAGCTGTTTTTT
CASSVQGGGGAGELFF
>.|.|13|TRBV6-5|TRBJ1-1
TGTGCCAGCAGTAGGGGGACCCACACTGAAGCTTTCTTT
CASSRGTHTEAFF
>.|TRBD2|16|TRBV2|TRBJ2-5
TGTGCCAGCAGCGGACTAGCGGGGGCCGAACGGGAGACCCAGTACTTC
CASSGLAGAERETQYF
>.|.|15|TRBV11-2|TRBJ2-7
TGTGCCAGCAGGCCGAGCGGCAGGGGAGTCTACGAGCAGTACTTC
CASRPSGRGVYEQYF
>few|TRBD1|16|TRBV28|TRBJ1-2
TGTGCCAGCAGTCCTGACAGGGTAGAATCTAACTATGGCTACACCTTC
CASSPDRVESNYGYTF
>.|TRBD1|14|TRBV27|TRBJ1-5
TGTGCCAGCAGTAAGGGGGCGCAGGGTCAGCCCCAGCATTTT
CASSKGAQGQPQHF
>.|TRBD1|16|TRBV2|TRBJ2-1
TGTGCCAGCAGTGCCTGGGGGACAGGGGAAGTAATAGACGAGTTCTTC
CASSAWGTGEVIDEFF
>.|.|13|TRBV19|TRBJ1-5
TGTGCCAGCGCCCCGGGGGTGGATCAGCCCCAGCATTTT
CASAPGVDQPQHF
>.|.|14|TRBV7-9|TRBJ1-4
TGTGCCAGCAGCTTCGGGGGTGATGATGAAAAACTGTTTTTT
CASSFGGDDEKLFF
>.|TRBD2|14|TRBV18|TRBJ2-1
TGTGCCAGCTCATCGGGACTAGCGGGGTCGGAGCAGTTCTTC
CASSSGLAGSEQFF
>.|.|16|TRBV6-1|TRBJ2-5
TGTGCCAGCAGTGAAAGGGCCCGGGGGACCCAAGAGACCCAGTACTTC
CASSERARGTQETQYF
>.|.|14|TRBV5-1|TRBJ1-1
TGCGCCAGCAGCTTAAGTCTGGGGAGGGGTGAAGCTTTCTTT
CASSLSLGRGEAFF
>.|TRBD1|15|TRBV2|TRBJ1-2
TGTGCCAGCAGTGGGACAGGGGGAAGATTTTATGGCTACACCTTC
CASSGTGGRFYGYTF
>.|.|13|TRBV19|TRBJ1-1
TGTGCCAGTAGAACAGGGCTGAACACTGAAGCTTTCTTT
CASRTGLNTEAFF
>.|.|15|TRBV9|TRBJ1-3
TGTGCCAGCAGCGGAGAGCCGACAGCTGGAAACACCATATATTTT
CASSGEPTAGNTIYF
>.|.|13|TRBV28|TRBJ1-1
TGTGCCAGCAGAATCGGGGCGACAGGTGAAGCTTTCTTT
CASRIGATGEAFF
>.|TRBD2|13|TRBV6-5|TRBJ2-1
TGTGCCAGCAGTTACGGGCTAGCGGAGCAGCAGTTCTTC
CASSYGLAEQQFF
>.|.|14|TRBV19|TRBJ1-1
TGTGCCAGCTTCCGAACAGCAAGTAACACTGAAGCTTTCTTT
CASFRTASNTEAFF
>.|TRBD1|13|TRBV2|TRBJ1-6
TGTGCCACCACGGGACAGGGTAATTCACCCCTCCACTTT
CATTGQGNSPLHF
>.|TRBD1|14|TRBV7-9|TRBJ1-4
TGTGCCAGCAGCTCCCTGGACAGGGTCAAAAAACTGTTTTTT
CASSSLDRVKKLFF
>.|TRBD1|15|TRBV19|TRBJ2-7
TGTGCCAGTAGTATAAGGGGACAGGGTCCCTACGAGCAGTACTTC
CASSIRGQGPYEQYF
>once|TRBD1|17|TRBV14|TRBJ1-5
TGTGCCAGCAGCCAGAGTAAAGACAGGGATAGGAGGCAGCCCCAGCATTTT
CASSQSKDRDRRQPQHF
>.|.|13|TRBV19|TRBJ1-1
TGTGCCAGTAGTATGGGAGGGACCACTGAAGCTTTCTTT
CASSMGGTTEAFF
>.|.|15|TRBV5-1|TRBJ2-5
TGCGCCAGCAGCCTTACCCCAGGCCCCCGGGAGACCCAGTACTTC
CASSLTPGPRETQYF
>.|TRBD2|20|TRBV7-8|TRBJ2-1
TGTGCCAGCAGCTTAGAATCCCATCTAGCGGGGGGGAGCTCCTACAATGAGCAGTTCTTC
CASSLESHLAGGSSYNEQFF
>.|TRBD1|13|TRBV5-4|TRBJ1-1
TGTGCCAGCAGCTCCCCCGACGGGACAGCGGCGCTATTT
CASSSPDGTAALF
>.|.|13|TRBV23-1|TRBJ2-1
TGCGCCAGCAGTCAAAACACCTACAATGAGCAGTTCTTC
CASSQNTYNEQFF
>.|.|13|TRBV12-3/TRBV12-4|TRBJ1-5
TGTGCCAGCAGCCTGACATTCAATCAGCCCCAGCATTTT
CASSLTFNQPQHF
>.|.|15|TRBV11-2|TRBJ1-2
TGTGCCAGCAGCTTAGATCGACAGGAACTGAATGGCTACACCTTC
CASSLDRQELNGYTF
>.|TRBD2|14|TRBV6-5|TRBJ2-2
TGTGCCAGCAGTTACGTACGGGGGGCCGGGGAGCTGTTTTTT
CASSYVRGAGELFF